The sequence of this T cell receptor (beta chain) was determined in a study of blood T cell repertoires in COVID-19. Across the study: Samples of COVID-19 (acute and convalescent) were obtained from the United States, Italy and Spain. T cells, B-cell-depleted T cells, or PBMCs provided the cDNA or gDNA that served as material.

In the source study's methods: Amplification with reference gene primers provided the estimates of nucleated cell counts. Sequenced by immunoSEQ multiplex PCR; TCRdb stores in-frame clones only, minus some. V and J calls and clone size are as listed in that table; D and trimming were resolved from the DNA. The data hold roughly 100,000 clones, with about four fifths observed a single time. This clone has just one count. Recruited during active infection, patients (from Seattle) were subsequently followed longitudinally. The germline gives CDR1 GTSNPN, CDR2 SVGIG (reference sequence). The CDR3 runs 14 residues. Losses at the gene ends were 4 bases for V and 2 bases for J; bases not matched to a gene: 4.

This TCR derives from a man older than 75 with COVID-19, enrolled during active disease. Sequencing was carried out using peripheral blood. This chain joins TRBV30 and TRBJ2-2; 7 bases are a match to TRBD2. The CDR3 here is CAWMAGANTGELFF. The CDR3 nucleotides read TGTGCCTGGATGGCGGGAGCCAACACCGGGGAGCTGTTTTTT.